This is a list of T cell receptor beta chains from one sample in a study of brain metastases from non-small cell lung cancer. Sequencing used immunoSEQ multiplex PCR; TCRdb keeps in-frame clones, though not all of them. The profile shows about 3,900 clones, around 89% of them singletons. Sequencing was performed on primary lung tumor tissue. The receptors derive from a donor aged 40 or over with non-small cell lung cancer. Both conserved end residues are part of each CDR3. D genes are given only for firm matches. Only some rows state a clone size, as once, few, many or a class for expanded clones.

CDR3 protein: CASSLFTGGSTEAFF
CDR3 DNA: TGTGCCAGCAGTTTATTTACAGGGGGCTCTACTGAAGCTTTCTTT
D gene: TRBD1
J gene: TRBJ1-1
V gene: TRBV27
clone size: .

CDR3 protein: CAWSDQGPSERFF
CDR3 DNA: TGTGCCTGGAGTGATCAAGGACCTTCCGAAAGGTTCTTT
D gene: .
J gene: TRBJ1-1
V gene: TRBV30
clone size: .

CDR3 protein: CASSGAGETQYF
CDR3 DNA: TGTGCCAGCAGCGGGGCGGGGGAGACCCAGTACTTC
D gene: .
J gene: TRBJ2-5
V gene: TRBV5-6
clone size: .

CDR3 protein: CASSPRTENTEAFF
CDR3 DNA: TGTGCCAGCAGCCCTAGGACGGAGAACACTGAAGCTTTCTTT
D gene: .
J gene: TRBJ1-1
V gene: TRBV7-9
clone size: .

CDR3 protein: CASSSGTATNEKLFF
CDR3 DNA: TGTGCCAGCAGTTCTGGGACAGCAACTAATGAAAAACTGTTTTTT
D gene: TRBD1
J gene: TRBJ1-4
V gene: TRBV28
clone size: .

CDR3 protein: CASSPPRGTNYGYTF
CDR3 DNA: TGTGCCAGCTCACCACCCAGGGGTACTAACTATGGCTACACCTTC
D gene: .
J gene: TRBJ1-2
V gene: TRBV18
clone size: .

CDR3 protein: CASSFFEGATYSTDTQYF
CDR3 DNA: TGTGCCAGCAGTTTTTTCGAGGGCGCAACTTATAGCACAGATACGCAGTATTTT
D gene: .
J gene: TRBJ2-3
V gene: TRBV27
clone size: once

CDR3 protein: CAIRSAGDGNEQFF
CDR3 DNA: TGTGCCATTAGATCAGCGGGAGATGGTAATGAGCAGTTCTTC
D gene: TRBD2
J gene: TRBJ2-1
V gene: TRBV11-3
clone size: .

CDR3 protein: CASSLSGVTDEQYF
CDR3 DNA: TGTGCCAGCAGCCTAAGTGGGGTTACGGACGAGCAGTACTTC
D gene: .
J gene: TRBJ2-7
V gene: TRBV5-4
clone size: .

CDR3 protein: CASSLTDRTEAFF
CDR3 DNA: TGTGCCAGCAGCTTAACGGATCGGACTGAAGCTTTCTTT
D gene: .
J gene: TRBJ1-1
V gene: TRBV7-3
clone size: .

CDR3 protein: CATSEASGYTGELFF
CDR3 DNA: TGTGCCACCAGTGAGGCTAGCGGCTACACCGGGGAGCTGTTTTTT
D gene: TRBD2
J gene: TRBJ2-2
V gene: TRBV24-1
clone size: few

CDR3 protein: CASSQGGLAVNTQYF
CDR3 DNA: TGTGCCAGCAGCCAGGGGGGGCTAGCGGTAAATACGCAGTATTTT
D gene: .
J gene: TRBJ2-3
V gene: TRBV4-2
clone size: .

CDR3 protein: CASSLSTESYGYTF
CDR3 DNA: TGTGCCAGCAGTTTATCGACAGAATCCTATGGCTACACCTTC
D gene: .
J gene: TRBJ1-2
V gene: TRBV27
clone size: .

CDR3 protein: CATNPGQGGFEQYF
CDR3 DNA: TGTGCCACCAACCCGGGACAGGGCGGGTTCGAGCAGTACTTC
D gene: TRBD1
J gene: TRBJ2-7
V gene: TRBV15
clone size: once

CDR3 protein: CATSDPTSGDSYEQYF
CDR3 DNA: TGTGCCACCAGTGACCCAACTAGCGGGGACTCCTACGAGCAGTACTTC
D gene: TRBD2
J gene: TRBJ2-7
V gene: TRBV24-1
clone size: .

CDR3 protein: CASKQRGTGAYEQYF
CDR3 DNA: TGTGCCAGCAAACAAAGAGGGACAGGGGCATACGAGCAGTACTTC
D gene: TRBD1
J gene: TRBJ2-7
V gene: TRBV28
clone size: .

CDR3 protein: CATSDGFGGDYGYTF
CDR3 DNA: TGTGCCACCAGTGATGGTTTCGGAGGGGATTATGGCTACACCTTC
D gene: .
J gene: TRBJ1-2
V gene: TRBV24-1
clone size: once

CDR3 protein: CASSEAGTSGGIDF
CDR3 DNA: TGTGCTAGCAGTGAAGCAGGGACTAGCGGGGGAATAGACTTC
D gene: TRBD2
J gene: TRBJ2-7
V gene: TRBV2
clone size: .

CDR3 protein: CASSPRLGGVEETQYF
CDR3 DNA: TGTGCCAGCAGCCCCCGACTGGGGGGAGTGGAAGAGACCCAGTACTTC
D gene: .
J gene: TRBJ2-5
V gene: TRBV7-6
clone size: .

CDR3 protein: CASGLPLGLAVPYEQYF
CDR3 DNA: TGTGCTAGTGGTCTTCCCCTCGGGCTAGCTGTTCCCTACGAGCAGTACTTC
D gene: .
J gene: TRBJ2-7
V gene: TRBV12-5
clone size: .

CDR3 protein: CASSQTRWSIEQFF
CDR3 DNA: TGTGCCAGCAGCCAAACACGGTGGAGCATTGAGCAGTTCTTC
D gene: .
J gene: TRBJ2-1
V gene: TRBV3-1/TRBV3-2
clone size: .

CDR3 protein: CASSQGNQPQHF
CDR3 DNA: TGTGCCAGCTCACAGGGAAATCAGCCCCAGCATTTT
D gene: .
J gene: TRBJ1-5
V gene: TRBV18
clone size: .